These T cell receptor beta chains were read from a single sample in a study of blood T cell repertoires in COVID-19. Produced via immunoSEQ multiplex PCR; TCRdb's table is partial and in-frame only. The repertoire has about 210,000 clones, 90% to 95% of them found once; the top ten carry approximately 1.2%. The specimen was peripheral blood. The source of these receptors is a young man with acute or convalescent COVID-19. Each CDR3 is given with its conserved first and last residue. A D gene is named only where the DNA matches it firmly. Expanded clones get a size class; other rows say once, few or many, or leave the size out.

d_call | j_call | clone_size | v_call | cdr3_nt | cdr3_aa
TRBD1 | TRBJ1-5 | - | TRBV3-1/TRBV3-2 | TGTGCCAGCAGCCGACAGGGTAGTGAGAATCAGCCCCAGCATTTT | CASSRQGSENQPQHF
TRBD2 | TRBJ2-2 | - | TRBV6-4 | TGTGCCAGCAGGGATACGAGCGGGGCCGGGGAGCTGTTTTTT | CASRDTSGAGELFF
- | TRBJ2-3 | - | TRBV28 | TGTGCCAGCAGTCTTCACGGGAGTAGGGATACGCAGTATTTT | CASSLHGSRDTQYF
TRBD1 | TRBJ2-2 | - | TRBV12-3/TRBV12-4 | TGTGCCAGCAGCCGACAGGGCGGGCTGTTTTTT | CASSRQGGLFF
- | TRBJ2-7 | - | TRBV5-1 | TGCGCCAGCAGTCCAGGGCACGAAATCTCCTACGAGCAGTACTTC | CASSPGHEISYEQYF
- | TRBJ2-7 | - | TRBV10-1 | TGCGCCAGCAGTGATGGGCCAACCTACGAGCAGTACTTC | CASSDGPTYEQYF
TRBD2 | TRBJ2-5 | - | TRBV5-1 | TGCGCCAGCAGCCCTTGGCGGGGGGTACAAGAGACCCAGTACTTC | CASSPWRGVQETQYF
TRBD2 | TRBJ2-7 | many | TRBV19 | TGTGCCAGTAGTATCGGAAGTGGGAGGGCCTGGTCCTACGAGCAGTACTTC | CASSIGSGRAWSYEQYF
- | TRBJ2-7 | - | TRBV18 | TGTGCCAGCTCACTTCACAAGGACGGGACCTACGAGCAGTACTTC | CASSLHKDGTYEQYF
TRBD1 | TRBJ2-2 | - | TRBV9 | TGTGCCAGCAGCTACCACAGGGGGACCGGGGAGCTGTTTTTT | CASSYHRGTGELFF
- | TRBJ1-5 | once | TRBV28 | TGTGCCAGCAGACTAGACGGAGTTCAGCCCCAGCATTTT | CASRLDGVQPQHF
TRBD2 | TRBJ2-7 | - | TRBV24-1 | TGTGCCACCAGTGACCTCCCCGGGACTAGCGGCTACGAGCAGTACTTC | CATSDLPGTSGYEQYF
- | TRBJ2-2 | once | TRBV28 | TGTGCCAGCAGTTTCAGGCAGGCGTTCTACACCGGGGAGCTGTTTTTT | CASSFRQAFYTGELFF
- | TRBJ1-5 | - | TRBV2 | TGTGCCAGCAGTGATGCGAATCAGCCCCAGCATTTT | CASSDANQPQHF
- | TRBJ2-3 | - | TRBV5-4 | TGTGCCAGCAGCTCCCAACTCACAGATACGCAGTATTTT | CASSSQLTDTQYF
- | TRBJ2-7 | - | TRBV19 | TGTGCCAGTAGTGTCCGGGGCTCCTACGAGCAGTACTTC | CASSVRGSYEQYF
TRBD1 | TRBJ2-5 | - | TRBV18 | TGTGCCAGCTCCAGTAACAGGGGAGCTGGCCAAGAGACCCAGTACTTC | CASSSNRGAGQETQYF
TRBD2 | TRBJ2-7 | - | TRBV7-9 | TGTGCCAGCAGCTTCCTGGGGACTAGCTCTCTTGGCGAGCAGTACTTC | CASSFLGTSSLGEQYF
- | TRBJ1-4 | - | TRBV5-6 | TGTGCCAGCAGAGCCAGGGATCGTCATGAAAAACTGTTTTTT | CASRARDRHEKLFF
TRBD2 | TRBJ2-7 | once | TRBV7-3 | TGTGCCAGCAGCTTAAGGCCCACTAGCGGGAACTACGAGCAGTACTTC | CASSLRPTSGNYEQYF
- | TRBJ1-1 | - | TRBV19 | TGTGCCAGTAGTACCCCACTTTGGAACACTGAAGCTTTCTTT | CASSTPLWNTEAFF
TRBD1 | TRBJ1-1 | - | TRBV5-1 | TGCGCCAGCAGCTTGGCCACAGGGGCTCTGAACACTGAAGCTTTCTTT | CASSLATGALNTEAFF
- | TRBJ1-2 | - | TRBV28 | TGTGCCAGCAGTTTATGGAGTCGGGAGGACGGCTACACCTTC | CASSLWSREDGYTF
- | TRBJ1-1 | - | TRBV7-2 | TGTGCCAGCAGCTTAGTTCACAGGGTGGGGCTCAACACTGAAGCTTTCTTT | CASSLVHRVGLNTEAFF
- | TRBJ2-5 | - | TRBV10-1 | TGCGCCAGCAGCGGGAGAGAGACCCAGTACTTC | CASSGRETQYF
- | TRBJ1-4 | - | TRBV18 | TGTGCCAGCTCACCCGGGGGGAACGTGGAAAAACTGTTTTTT | CASSPGGNVEKLFF
TRBD2 | TRBJ2-5 | - | TRBV7-3 | TGTGCCAGCAGCTTCTCGGGGGGAACCCAGTACTTC | CASSFSGGTQYF
- | TRBJ2-4 | once | TRBV6-5 | TGTGCCACCAGGCTAGACGCCAAAAACATTCAGTACTTC | CATRLDAKNIQYF
- | TRBJ2-7 | once | TRBV5-1 | TGCGCCAGCAGCTTAGACGCGGTGTTCTACGAGCAGTACTTC | CASSLDAVFYEQYF
- | TRBJ1-6 | - | TRBV19 | TGTGCCAGTAGTAGCGGCCTAAGGGGGAGCTCCTATAATTCACCCCTCCACTTT | CASSSGLRGSSYNSPLHF
- | TRBJ2-7 | once | TRBV3-1/TRBV3-2 | TGTGCCAGCAGCCAACAAAGGTTCTCAGGGGCGCCTAGTGGGCAGTACTTC | CASSQQRFSGAPSGQYF
- | TRBJ2-3 | - | TRBV29-1 | TGCAGCGTTGAAGGGGGCATCCCCACAGATACGCAGTATTTT | CSVEGGIPTDTQYF
- | TRBJ2-1 | once | TRBV7-7 | TGTGCTAGCAGCTTAGGGGCTGCCCTCGGTCACAATGAGCAGTTCTTC | CASSLGAALGHNEQFF
- | TRBJ2-7 | - | TRBV19 | TGTGCCAGTAGTATCGGCGGTATTGAATACGAGCAGTACTTC | CASSIGGIEYEQYF
TRBD2 | TRBJ2-5 | - | TRBV7-9 | TGTGCCAGCAGCTTAGAGCGGGGGACCCAGTACTTC | CASSLERGTQYF
- | TRBJ1-6 | - | TRBV3-1/TRBV3-2 | TGTGCCAGCAGCCAAGGAGGAGATTCACCCCTCCACTTT | CASSQGGDSPLHF
- | TRBJ1-1 | - | TRBV28 | TGTGCCAGCAGCGGGGAAGTGGTAGCTTTCTTT | CASSGEVVAFF
- | TRBJ2-2 | - | TRBV5-6 | TGTGCCAGCAGCTTGGGGCATCCGGGGGAGCTGTTTTTT | CASSLGHPGELFF
- | TRBJ1-2 | - | TRBV19 | TGTGCCAGTAGTACCCGACAGGCGCTCTATGGCTACACCTTC | CASSTRQALYGYTF
TRBD2 | TRBJ2-1 | - | TRBV6-6 | TGTGCCAGCAGTCCTATGGGTAGCGGGAGTCATCGCAATTATGAGCAGTTCTTC | CASSPMGSGSHRNYEQFF
TRBD1 | TRBJ1-2 | - | TRBV7-3 | TGTGCCAGCAGCTTATGGACAGGGGGCGTCTCGGATGGCTACACCTTC | CASSLWTGGVSDGYTF
TRBD1 | TRBJ1-6 | - | TRBV2 | TGTGCCAGCAGCCCGGAGGGGGCTGCTTCACCCCTCCACTTT | CASSPEGAASPLHF
- | TRBJ2-5 | - | TRBV18 | TGTGCCAGCTCACCGGTAGGCCAGGGAGGAGAGACCCAGTACTTC | CASSPVGQGGETQYF
TRBD1 | TRBJ2-5 | - | TRBV19 | TGTGCCAGTAGTATGACAGGGTCCGAGACCCAGTACTTC | CASSMTGSETQYF
- | TRBJ1-3 | - | TRBV4-2 | TGTGCCAGCAGCCATCACACAGGCGCGGGATTATCTGGAAACACCATATATTTT | CASSHHTGAGLSGNTIYF
- | TRBJ2-5 | - | TRBV28 | TGTGCCGCACAATCCAGTTCGTCAGGGAAAGAGACCCAGTACTTC | CAAQSSSSGKETQYF
TRBD1 | TRBJ2-7 | - | TRBV9 | TGTGCCAGCAGCGTAGCTCCGGGACAGGGTTACGAGCAGTACTTC | CASSVAPGQGYEQYF
TRBD2 | TRBJ2-2 | - | TRBV7-8 | TGTGCCAGCAGCTTAGCGTTTCGGGGGGCCGGGGAGCTGTTTTTT | CASSLAFRGAGELFF
TRBD2 | TRBJ2-3 | - | TRBV2 | TGTGCCAGCAGGGTGACTAGCGGGGGATCAGATACGCAGTATTTT | CASRVTSGGSDTQYF
- | TRBJ1-2 | once | TRBV6-1 | TGTGCCAGCAGTGAAGAGAGGGTCTATGGCTACACCTTC | CASSEERVYGYTF
- | TRBJ1-6 | - | TRBV14 | TGTGCCAGCAGCCACGGGGGGGGATGGTATTCACCCCTCCACTTT | CASSHGGGWYSPLHF
TRBD1 | TRBJ1-2 | - | TRBV29-1 | TGCAGCGGACAGGGGAACTATGGCTACACCTTC | CSGQGNYGYTF
TRBD1 | TRBJ1-1 | few | TRBV5-1 | TGCGCCAGCAGCCTGGGGACAGGGGGCGCGAACACTGAAGCTTTCTTT | CASSLGTGGANTEAFF
TRBD2 | TRBJ2-7 | - | TRBV5-1 | TGCGCCAGCAGCCGAGGGGTAGCGGGAGGTTCCTACGAGCAGTACTTC | CASSRGVAGGSYEQYF
- | TRBJ1-3 | - | TRBV7-9 | TGTGCCAGCAGCCATAGGGGAGGGGGTTCTGGAAACACCATATATTTT | CASSHRGGGSGNTIYF